This T cell receptor (beta chain) was recovered during a study of cytomegalovirus exposure and HLA in healthy donors. Broader study findings: In an earlier analysis, most TCR beta V segments were productive about 90% or about 30% of the time. Immune exposure data for these donors was limited to CMV serostatus. The majority of CMV-associated TCR beta chains were reported as apparently HLA-restricted in a later analysis. A likely sequencing artifact accounted for one observed cluster of highly shared sequence variants.

V was shortened by 3 bases and J by 5 bases, with 8 bases between the two germline ends. Germline assignment: CDR1 LNHNV and CDR2 YYDKDF (reference sequence). This CDR3 region has 12 residues. In the PCR, 60 Vbeta and 13 Jbeta primers were used. The repertoire was sequenced with immunoSEQ multiplex PCR; TCRdb's copy has only in-frame clones and lacks some. The table lists 180,000 or so clones, roughly three quarters of them singletons. This clone was recorded once. What it binds is unknown. This sequence joins TRBV15 and TRBJ2-7; D possibly corresponds to TRBD2 (6 bases). The sequenced sample consisted of PBMCs. This clonotype was sampled from a male donor in good health and CMV-seronegative. The CDR3 DNA follows: TGTGCCACCAGCAGCGGGAGCGACGAGCAGTACTTC. Protein: CATSSGSDEQYF.